This entry is about one TCR beta chain. PCR amplification relied on 60 Vbeta primers (plus 13 Jbeta primers). The protocol was immunoSEQ multiplex PCR, while the TCRdb copy is restricted to in-frame clones and leaves out a portion. This table has hundreds of thousands of clones, 70% to 85% appearing once. V lost 0 bases to trimming and J lost 2 bases, with 7 bases between them. This CDR3 is 14 amino acids long. Germline CDR1 SGHTA, CDR2 FQGTGA. The data stem from a study of cytomegalovirus exposure and HLA in healthy donors. This TCR derives from a woman aged 40 to 50 in good health and CMV-seronegative. This sequence joins TRBV7-3 and TRBJ2-5; possibly TRBD1 for D (5 bases). The sequencing sample was made of PBMCs. CDR3 sequence: CASSLTTEQETQYF. The DNA for the CDR3 is TGTGCCAGCAGCTTAACGACAGAACAAGAGACCCAGTACTTC.